A single sample is the source of the 17 T cell receptor beta chains below, sequenced in a study of blood T cell repertoires in COVID-19. Clones were sequenced by immunoSEQ multiplex PCR, and TCRdb holds only the in-frame ones, with some missing. Seen here are roughly 70,000 clones, 70% to 90% observed once, and the top ten hold around 3.9%. The sample taken for sequencing was peripheral blood. The receptor set was obtained from a man between 65 and 85 years old with active COVID-19.

The V gene is TRBV5-1, the J gene TRBJ2-5; 7 bases line up with TRBD2. The CDR3 runs to 16 residues. The germline V gene encodes CDR1 SGHRS and CDR2 YFSETQ. Losses at the gene ends were 3 bases for V and 5 bases for J; bases not matched to a gene: 13. CDR3 sequence reads: CASSSGPLGGPETQYF. CDR3 nucleotides: TGCGCCAGCAGCTCGGGGCCCCTGGGAGGGCCGGAGACCCAGTACTTC.

The V gene is TRBV19, the J gene TRBJ2-3; D possibly corresponds to TRBD2 (5 bases). The CDR3 consists of 16 residues. V was clipped by 3 bases and J by 6 bases, with 19 bases between them. Germline assignment: CDR1 LNHDA and CDR2 SQIVND (reference sequence). The CDR3: CASSIPGRGNGDTQYF. CDR3 coding DNA: TGTGCCAGTAGTATCCCTGGACGGGGAAATGGGGATACGCAGTATTTT.

The chain joins TRBV19 to TRBJ2-1; TRBD1 matches at 11 bases. Germline V gene lookup returns CDR1 LNHDA and CDR2 SQIVND (reference sequence). This CDR3 contains 15 residues. After removal of 10 bases from V and 8 bases from J, the junction contained 13 bases not matched to a gene. The CDR3 region has the DNA TGTGCCACCAACGTGGGGACAGGGGGTTTCTATGAGCAGTTCTTC. Translating gives CATNVGTGGFYEQFF. The full variable domain, its missing parts supplied by reference TRBV19 and TRBJ2-1, is DGGITQSPKYLFRKEGQNVTLSCEQNLNHDAMYWYRQDPGQGLRLIYYSQIVNDFQKGDIAEGYSVSREKKESFPLTVTSAQKNPTAFYLCATNVGTGGFYEQFFGPGTRLTVL.

The chain recombines TRBV29-1 with TRBJ1-1; a weak D match, TRBD1 (5 bases). The CDR3 contains 16 residues. V dropped 8 bases and J dropped 4 bases, with 26 bases sitting between them. Germline CDR1 and CDR2: SQVTM and ANQGSEA. Written as DNA, the CDR3 is TGCAGCTCCGAGACGTCAGGGCCGGAGCGGGTCACTGAAGCTTTCTTT. Its protein product is CSSETSGPERVTEAFF.

This rearrangement joins TRBV24-1 to TRBJ2-1; TRBD2 agrees at 11 bases. J was trimmed by 6 bases and V by 4 bases; bases with no gene match: 7. The CDR3 consists of 16 residues. Germline CDR1 KGHDR, CDR2 SFDVKD. CDR3 sequence: CATSDPLAGAGNEQFF. In DNA, the CDR3 is TGTGCCACCAGTGACCCACTAGCGGGAGCCGGCAATGAGCAGTTCTTC.

This clone has ten or more counts. V usage is TRBV5-8 and J usage is TRBJ1-6; a weak D match, TRBD1 (5 bases). V lost 4 bases and J 10 bases, leaving 12 bases between the germline ends. The CDR3 has 13 amino acids. Germline loops: CDR1 SGHTS, CDR2 YDEGEE. The CDR3 DNA reads TGTGCCAGCAGCGTGGGGACTCGGTCACCCCTCCACTTT. Translation gives CASSVGTRSPLHF. Full variable domain (outside the CDR3, taken from reference TRBV5-8 and TRBJ1-6): EAGVTQSPTHLIKTRGQQATLRCSPISGHTSVYWYQQALGLGLQFLLWYDEGEERNRGNFPPRFSGRQFPNYSSELNVNALELEDSALYLCASSVGTRSPLHFGNGTRLTVT.

The V and J genes are TRBV29-1 and TRBJ2-1; the D gene is possibly TRBD2 (5 bases). Trimming stripped 6 bases from V and 9 bases from J, with 21 bases between. The germline CDR1 and CDR2 sequences are SQVTM and ANQGSEA. The CDR3 extends over 14 amino acids. The CDR3 DNA follows: TGCAGCGTCACACGGACTCCCCAAGCCGGTGAGCAGTTCTTC. This encodes CSVTRTPQAGEQFF.

The V and J genes are TRBV7-7 and TRBJ2-2; perhaps TRBD2 as D (5 bases). The CDR3 runs to 15 residues. V lost 11 bases to trimming and J lost 1 base, with 17 bases between them. Germline values: CDR1 SSHAT, CDR2 FNYEAQ (reference sequence). The chain's CDR3 is CACVAPGGNTGELFF. For the CDR3, the DNA is TGTGCCTGCGTGGCTCCAGGAGGGAACACCGGGGAGCTGTTTTTT.

This clone was picked up one time. The V and J genes are TRBV9 and TRBJ2-5; 7 positions match TRBD1. Germline CDR1 reads SGDLS; CDR2 reads YYNGEE. The V gene end was trimmed by 0 bases and the J gene end by 7 bases; junction bases not matched to a gene: 12. This CDR3 is built from 16 residues. CDR3 sequence (DNA): TGTGCCAGCAGCGTAGCCCCCCGACAGGGCTCCGGGACCCAGTACTTC. Residues: CASSVAPRQGSGTQYF. The whole variable domain, filled in from reference TRBV9 and TRBJ2-5, reads DSGVTQTPKHLITATGQRVTLRCSPRSGDLSVYWYQQSLDQGLQFLIQYYNGEERAKGNILERFSAQQFPDLHSELNLSSLELGDSALYFCASSVAPRQGSGTQYFGPGTRLLVL.

The chain links TRBV6-2 or TRBV6-3 to TRBJ2-4; D perhaps matches TRBD2 (7 bases). This CDR3 is built from 17 residues. CDR1 is MNHEY, CDR2 SVGEGT, per germline. V lost 6 bases to trimming and J lost 6 bases, with 24 bases between them. The CDR3 DNA sequence: TGTGCCAGCAGCCCCCTCAGGGGAAAGGGGGAGGGAAACATTCAGTACTTC. Protein sequence: CASSPLRGKGEGNIQYF.

The rearrangement uses TRBV28 and TRBJ2-5; TRBD2 agrees at 13 bases. Unmatched junction bases numbered 16, after V lost 7 bases and J lost 5 bases. This CDR3 is 18 amino acids long. Germline V CDR1 and CDR2: MDHEN, SYDVKM. CDR3 sequence (DNA): TGTGCCAGCACCCCCCGGGGGAGACTAGCGGGAGGTGGGGAGACCCAGTACTTC. Translation: CASTPRGRLAGGGETQYF.

J is TRBJ2-1 and V is TRBV24-1; 13 positions agree with TRBD2. The CDR3 has 16 amino acids. The germline V gene encodes CDR1 KGHDR and CDR2 SFDVKD. With 4 bases clipped from V and 9 bases from J, the junction kept 8 bases outside the gene matches. The CDR3 loop reads CATSDPTSGRGGEQFF. In nucleotides, the CDR3 is TGTGCCACCAGTGACCCCACTAGCGGGAGGGGCGGTGAGCAGTTCTTC.

A few counts support this clone. In the same sample, other DNA sequences code for this CDR3. V usage is TRBV30 and J usage is TRBJ1-6; weak D call: TRBD1 (6 bases). Germline CDR1 and CDR2: GTSNPN and SVGIG (reference sequence). V lost 1 base and J lost 8, with 9 bases in between. CDR3 length: 13 residues. Here the CDR3 DNA reads TGTGCCTGGAGTGGACAGGCCGATTCACCCCTCCACTTT. It specifies CAWSGQADSPLHF.

This chain uses TRBV3-1 (or the pseudogene TRBV3-2) with TRBJ1-1, with a possible D match to TRBD1 (6 bases). There are 18 residues in the CDR3. The germline V and J ends were trimmed by 1 base and 0 bases, with 18 bases remaining between them. Germline V gene sequence: CDR1 LGHDT, CDR2 YNNKEL (reference sequence). CDR3 coding DNA: TGTGCCAGCAGCCAAGTTGGTCCACAGGGCCGGCTGAACACTGAAGCTTTCTTT. This codes for CASSQVGPQGRLNTEAFF.

The V gene is TRBV10-3, the J gene TRBJ2-2, with a weak D call TRBD2 (5 bases). The CDR3 sequence is 13 residues long. The germline V gene has CDR1 ENHRY and CDR2 SYGVKD. V was shortened by 11 bases and J by 7 bases, with 17 bases between the two germline ends. CDR3 coding DNA: TGTGCCGCCTCCCCGGGGAATGGCGGGGAGCTGTTTTTT. Protein product: CAASPGNGGELFF.

V usage is TRBV19 and J usage is TRBJ2-7; 9 bases are shared with TRBD2. This CDR3 has 13 residues. V lost 9 bases to trimming and J lost 0 bases; unmatched junction nucleotides: 3. Germline-derived CDR1 and CDR2 are LNHDA and SQIVND (reference sequence). The CDR3 loop reads CASSGGFSYEQYF. CDR3 bases: TGTGCCAGCAGCGGGGGGTTCTCCTACGAGCAGTACTTC.

The chain has TRBV3-1 (or the pseudogene TRBV3-2) and TRBJ2-1, with D possibly TRBD2 on 5 matching bases. This CDR3 comprises 13 residues. Per germline, CDR1 LGHDT and CDR2 YNNKEL (reference sequence). Trimming cost V 3 bases and J 5 bases, with 8 bases left between them. This chain's CDR3 is CASSHLGDNEQFF. The CDR3 region has the DNA TGTGCCAGCAGCCACCTCGGGGACAATGAGCAGTTCTTC.